This T cell receptor (beta chain) is drawn from a study of blood T cells in healthy people across ages. Study observations and caveats: Donor CMV status, an unknown factor, possibly confounded changes in expanded clonotypes.

This CDR3 has 15 amino acids. V lost 4 bases, J lost 2 bases, and 7 bases stayed unmatched. Germline V gene lookup returns CDR1 SGHTA and CDR2 FQGNSA. In the case of this clonotype: Its specificity is not known.

A second PCR, run for roughly 7 to 12 cycles, used a sample-barcoded 5' primer plus a J-beta primer mix. One entry per CDR3 protein, called by TCRdb with MiXCR from the 5' RACE reads. The table includes approximately 1,700,000 distinct CDR3 sequences, about two fifths detected once. The chain couples TRBV7-2 to TRBJ2-7; 8 bases fit TRBD2. The sequencing sample was made of blood. This receptor was obtained from a human donor in good health. CDR3 in amino acids: CASSSTSGLTYEQYF. For the CDR3, the DNA is TGTGCCAGCAGCTCAACTAGCGGATTAACCTACGAGCAGTACTTC.